Below are 15 T cell receptor beta chains sequenced from a single sample in a study of cytomegalovirus exposure and HLA in healthy donors. Primers included in the PCR were 60 Vbeta and 13 Jbeta primers. Clones were read by immunoSEQ multiplex PCR, and TCRdb kept only the in-frame ones, dropping some. The sample includes some 150,000 clones, 76% of them seen just once. Sequencing used PBMCs. These receptors all stem from a man aged 55-75 years in good health and CMV-seronegative.

The chain is built from TRBV28 and TRBJ1-5; D is possibly TRBD1 (5 bases). The V end was cut by 5 bases, the J end by 0 bases, with 14 bases between. The V gene's germline CDR1 is MDHEN and CDR2 SYDVKM. The CDR3 totals 16 residues. CDR3 nucleotides: TGTGCCAGCAGTCGGGGGACCGACTATAGCAATCAGCCCCAGCATTTT. The encoded protein is CASSRGTDYSNQPQHF.

This clone was detected many times. The chain is built from TRBV6-4 and TRBJ1-5, with 12 nucleotides matching TRBD1. The length of the CDR3 is 14 residues. Germline V lookup: CDR1 MRHNA, CDR2 SNTAGT. V trimming: 2 bases; J trimming: 7 bases; junction bases outside the gene matches: 0. The CDR3 reads CASSDGTGGQPQHF. In DNA form, the CDR3 reads TGTGCCAGCAGTGACGGGACAGGGGGCCAGCCCCAGCATTTT.

V is TRBV5-1 and J is TRBJ1-1; the match to TRBD1 covers 10 bases. CDR1 and CDR2 from the germline V gene are SGHRS and YFSETQ. V dropped 4 bases and J dropped 3; count of bases not matched to a gene: 6. The CDR3 has 15 residues. CDR3 nucleotides: TGCGCCAGCAGCGGGGGACAGGGGAGCTACACTGAAGCTTTCTTT. Encoded protein: CASSGGQGSYTEAFF.

The V gene is TRBV7-6, the J gene TRBJ1-1, with D possibly matching TRBD1 (5 bases). CDR3 length: 16 amino acids. CDR1 SGHVS and CDR2 FNYEAQ come from the germline V gene. V gave up 8 bases and J gave up 3 bases, with 22 bases separating them. In nucleotides, the CDR3 is TGTGCCAGCCTATCTCGGCGCGGGACGGGAGACACTGAAGCTTTCTTT. Amino acid sequence: CASLSRRGTGDTEAFF.

As regards this clone: At one end the junction does not follow the germline gene, possibly because of a read error. This chain joins TRBV7-9 and TRBJ2-5; possibly TRBD1 for D (6 bases). There are 14 residues in the CDR3. The germline CDR1 and CDR2 sequences are SEHNR and FQNEAQ (reference sequence). The CDR3 loop is CSSSSGHTLETQYF. The CDR3 DNA follows: TGTTCCAGCAGCTCGGGACACACCCTCGAAACCCAGTACTTC.

This clone showed up just a few times. The chain combines TRBV6-5 with TRBJ2-2; D is undetermined. V shed 6 bases and J shed 8 bases, with 16 bases lying between them. Germline CDR1 is MNHEY and CDR2 is SVGAGI. The CDR3 totals 14 residues. This chain's CDR3 is CASSRMSTSGELFF. DNA for the CDR3: TGTGCCAGCAGCCGTATGAGTACCTCAGGGGAGCTGTTTTTT.

The chain combines TRBV18 with TRBJ2-5; TRBD2 might be the D (6 bases). This CDR3 region has 16 residues. CDR1 is KGHSH, CDR2 LQKENI, per germline. V shed 3 bases and J shed 3 bases, with 17 bases lying between them. The CDR3 DNA reads TGTGCCAGCTCACCGTCGTTAGCGGAAGGGAAAGAGACCCAGTACTTC. Protein: CASSPSLAEGKETQYF.

The rearrangement links TRBV9 to TRBJ1-1; 9 nucleotides align to TRBD1. Unmatched junction bases numbered 7, after V lost 0 bases and J lost 4 bases. Germline assignment: CDR1 SGDLS and CDR2 YYNGEE. CDR3 length equals 16 residues. This CDR3 reads CASSVGDRGIGTEAFF. The CDR3 DNA is TGTGCCAGCAGCGTAGGAGACAGGGGGATTGGCACTGAAGCTTTCTTT.

This clone was found once. V gene TRBV5-6 combines with J gene TRBJ2-7; maybe TRBD2 (7 bases). Trimming pared 5 bases from V and 5 bases from J, leaving 17 bases between. The length of the CDR3 is 14 residues. Germline-derived CDR1 and CDR2 are SGHDT and YYEEEE. CDR3 nucleotides: TGTGCCAGCAGGGGGGGGGCGGGGTTCGACGAGCAGTACTTC. This encodes CASRGGAGFDEQYF.

The V call is TRBV7-9, the J call TRBJ2-3; D unresolved. This CDR3 has 16 residues. In germline, CDR1 is SEHNR, CDR2 FQNEAQ (reference sequence). V was clipped by 5 bases and J by 1 base, with 16 bases between them. The CDR3 DNA is TGTGCCAGCAGCCCCCGGCGACTCTCGGGCACAGATACGCAGTATTTT. Translating gives CASSPRRLSGTDTQYF.

V usage is TRBV7-9 and J usage is TRBJ2-5, with 7 bases fitting TRBD2. CDR3 size: 14 residues. Germline trimming cut 4 bases from V and 4 bases from J; bases unmatched to any gene: 6. Germline V gene sequence: CDR1 SEHNR, CDR2 FQNEAQ (reference sequence). The CDR3: CASSSGLGGETQYF. For the CDR3, the DNA is TGTGCCAGCAGCTCCGGACTAGGAGGAGAGACCCAGTACTTC.

V is TRBV7-8 and J is TRBJ2-7; 10 bases map to TRBD1. Germline CDR1 reads SGHVS; CDR2 reads FQNEAQ. The CDR3 runs 13 residues. The CDR3 here is CAAKDRGRHEQYF. The CDR3 DNA reads as TGTGCGGCCAAGGACAGGGGGAGGCACGAGCAGTACTTC.

This chain links TRBV7-9 with TRBJ2-1; D possibly corresponds to TRBD1 (6 bases). The CDR3 covers 14 residues. The germline V gene encodes CDR1 SEHNR and CDR2 FQNEAQ (reference sequence). CDR3 in DNA: TGTGCGTCGCAACAGGGAGCCTCCTACAATGAGCAGTTCTTC. The encoded protein is CASQQGASYNEQFF.

V gene TRBV11-2 combines with J gene TRBJ2-1; TRBD2 agrees at 10 bases. The V gene end was trimmed by 5 bases and the J gene end by 7 bases; junction bases not matched to a gene: 8. The CDR3 covers 15 residues. Germline V gives CDR1 SGHAT, CDR2 FQNNGV. CDR3 coding DNA: TGTGCCAGCAGCAAGACTAGCGGGTGGTGGAATGAGCAGTTCTTC. Translation: CASSKTSGWWNEQFF.

This chain joins TRBV29-1 and TRBJ2-5; 8 bases are a match to TRBD2. CDR1 and CDR2 (germline): SQVTM, ANQGSEA. The CDR3 has 13 amino acids. Trimming cost V 6 bases and J 5 bases; bases outside gene matches: 8. For the CDR3, the DNA is TGCAGCGTGAGCGAAACGGGAGGGGAGACCCAGTACTTC. Encoded protein: CSVSETGGETQYF.